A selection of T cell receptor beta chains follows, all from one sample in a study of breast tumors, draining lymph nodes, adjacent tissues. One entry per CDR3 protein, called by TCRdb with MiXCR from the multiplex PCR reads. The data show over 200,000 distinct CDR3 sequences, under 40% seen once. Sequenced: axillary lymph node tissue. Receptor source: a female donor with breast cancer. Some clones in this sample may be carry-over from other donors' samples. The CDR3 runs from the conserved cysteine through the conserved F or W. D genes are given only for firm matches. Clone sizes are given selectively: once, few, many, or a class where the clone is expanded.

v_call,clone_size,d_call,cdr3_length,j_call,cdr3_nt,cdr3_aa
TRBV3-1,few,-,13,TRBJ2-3,TGTGCCAGCAGCCAGGGCGGGCTAGATACGCAGTATTTT,CASSQGGLDTQYF
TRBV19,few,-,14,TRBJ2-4,TGTGCCACGGCCTCCAACACAGCCAAAAACATTCAGTACTTC,CATASNTAKNIQYF
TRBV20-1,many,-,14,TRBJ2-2,TGCAGTGCTAGAATGAGGGGCTTTGCCGGGGAGCTGTTTTTT,CSARMRGFAGELFF
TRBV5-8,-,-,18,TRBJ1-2,TGTGCCAGCAGCTACCGACCACCGACAAGGCCCGGGGGCTATGGCTACACCTTC,CASSYRPPTRPGGYGYTF
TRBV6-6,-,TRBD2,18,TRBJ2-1,TGTGCCAGCAGTCACTCGAAGGGGACGGGAGGGCAGCGGGATGAGCAGTTCTTC,CASSHSKGTGGQRDEQFF
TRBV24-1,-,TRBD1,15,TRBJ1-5,TGTGCCAGCACCAAGACAGGGGGCGATTTTCAGCCCCAGCATTTT,CASTKTGGDFQPQHF
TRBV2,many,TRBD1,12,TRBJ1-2,TGTGCCAGCAGTGAGAGGACAGGGGGGGGAGACTTC,CASSERTGGGDF
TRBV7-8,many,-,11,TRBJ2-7,TGTGCCAGCAGCGCCACATACGAGCAGTACTTC,CASSATYEQYF
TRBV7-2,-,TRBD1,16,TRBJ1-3,TGTGCCAGCAGCCCGGGACAGGGTGACTCTGGAAACACCATATATTTT,CASSPGQGDSGNTIYF
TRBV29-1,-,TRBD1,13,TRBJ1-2,TGCAGCGTTGCAGGGGGGACGGACTATGGCTACACCTTC,CSVAGGTDYGYTF
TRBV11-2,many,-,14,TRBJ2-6,TGTGCCAGCACCGGGGGCTCTGGGGCCAACGTCCTGACTTTC,CASTGGSGANVLTF
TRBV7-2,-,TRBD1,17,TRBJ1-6,TGTGCCAGCGCCGAGTACGGACAGGGGGCCGTTAATTCACCCCTCCACTTT,CASAEYGQGAVNSPLHF
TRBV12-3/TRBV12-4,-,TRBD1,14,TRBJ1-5,TGTGCCAGCAGCCTAGACAGGGGAGGACACAATGAGCATTTT,CASSLDRGGHNEHF
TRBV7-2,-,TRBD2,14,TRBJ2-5,TGTGCCAGCAGACCCGGGACTAGTGTTGAGACCCAGTACTTC,CASRPGTSVETQYF
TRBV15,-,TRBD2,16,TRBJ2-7,TGTGCCAGCAGTTTACCTGGTGGAGCGGGAGGGTACGAGCAATACTTC,CASSLPGGAGGYEQYF
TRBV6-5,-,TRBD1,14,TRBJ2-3,TGTGCCAGCAGTGGGACAGGGCTCACAGATACGCAGTATTTT,CASSGTGLTDTQYF
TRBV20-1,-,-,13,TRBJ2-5,TGCAGTGCTAGGGTTCGGGGACTGGAGACCCAGTACTTC,CSARVRGLETQYF
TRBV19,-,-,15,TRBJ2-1,TGTGCCAGTAGTGGGGTCGGGAGCTCCTACAATGAGCAGTTCTTC,CASSGVGSSYNEQFF
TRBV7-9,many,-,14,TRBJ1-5,TGTGCCAGCATATTGCGGGTGTGGAATCAGCCCCAGCATTTT,CASILRVWNQPQHF
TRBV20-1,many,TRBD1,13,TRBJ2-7,TGCAGTGCTATGGGACAGGGAGTCGGCGAGCAGTACTTC,CSAMGQGVGEQYF
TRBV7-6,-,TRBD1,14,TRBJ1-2,TGTGCCAGCAGCCTGACAGGGGGCCTCTATGGCTACACCTTC,CASSLTGGLYGYTF
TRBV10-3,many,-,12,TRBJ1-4,TGTGCCATCCGCGACACTAATGAAAAACTGTTTTTT,CAIRDTNEKLFF
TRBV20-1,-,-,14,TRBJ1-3,TGCAGTGCTATACAGGGAGTCTATGGCTACACCATATATTTT,CSAIQGVYGYTIYF
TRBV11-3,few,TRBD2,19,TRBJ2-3,TGTGCCAGCAGCTTATCCTATAGCGGGAGGGTACGTGACACAGATACGCAGTATTTT,CASSLSYSGRVRDTDTQYF
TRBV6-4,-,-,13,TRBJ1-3,TGTGCCAGCAGTGACTCAGGAGGAAACACCATATATTTT,CASSDSGGNTIYF
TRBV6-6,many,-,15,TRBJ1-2,TGTGCCAGCAGTTACAACCCTGGGATGGGCTATGGCTACACCTTC,CASSYNPGMGYGYTF
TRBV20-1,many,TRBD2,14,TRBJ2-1,TGCAGTGCTACCGAAGGGAGGGTTGAGAATGAGCAGTTCTTC,CSATEGRVENEQFF
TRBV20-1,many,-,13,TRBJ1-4,TGCAGTGCTAGACTGTGGGACGGTGAAAAACTGTTTTTT,CSARLWDGEKLFF